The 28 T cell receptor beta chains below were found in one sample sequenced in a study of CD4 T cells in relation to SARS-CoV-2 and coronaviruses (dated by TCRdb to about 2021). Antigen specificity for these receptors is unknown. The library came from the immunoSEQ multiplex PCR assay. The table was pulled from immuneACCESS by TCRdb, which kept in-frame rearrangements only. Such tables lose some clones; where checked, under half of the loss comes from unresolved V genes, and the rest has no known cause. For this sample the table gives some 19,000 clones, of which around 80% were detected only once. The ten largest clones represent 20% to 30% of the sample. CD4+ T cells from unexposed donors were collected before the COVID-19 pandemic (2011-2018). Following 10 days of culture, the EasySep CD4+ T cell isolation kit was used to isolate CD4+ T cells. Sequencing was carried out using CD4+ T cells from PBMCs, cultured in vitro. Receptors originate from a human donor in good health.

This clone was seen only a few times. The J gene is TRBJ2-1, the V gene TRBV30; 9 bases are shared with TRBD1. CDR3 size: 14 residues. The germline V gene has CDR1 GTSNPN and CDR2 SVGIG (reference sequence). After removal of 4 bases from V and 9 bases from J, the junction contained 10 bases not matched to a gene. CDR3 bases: TGTGCCTGGACCACACAGGGGGCGTTTGGTGAGCAGTTCTTC. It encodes CAWTTQGAFGEQFF.

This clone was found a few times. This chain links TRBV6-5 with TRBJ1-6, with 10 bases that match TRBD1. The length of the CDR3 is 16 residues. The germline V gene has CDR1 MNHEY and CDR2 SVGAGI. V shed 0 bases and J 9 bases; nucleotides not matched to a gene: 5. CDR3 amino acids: CASSYSSGTGVSPLHF. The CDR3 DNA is TGTGCCAGCAGTTACTCAAGCGGGACAGGGGTTTCACCCCTCCACTTT.

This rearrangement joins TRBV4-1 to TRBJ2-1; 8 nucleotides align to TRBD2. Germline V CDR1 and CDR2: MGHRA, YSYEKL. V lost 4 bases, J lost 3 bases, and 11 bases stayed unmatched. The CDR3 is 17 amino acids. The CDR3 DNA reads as TGCGCCAGCAGCCCCCGTACCCTAGCGGGCCTCTACAATGAGCAGTTCTTC. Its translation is CASSPRTLAGLYNEQFF.

In DNA form, the CDR3 reads TGCGCCAGCAGCCAACCCTCGAGGGGGGGCGGAAACATTCAGTACTTC. Residues: CASSQPSRGGGNIQYF. V is TRBV4-1 and J is TRBJ2-4; D may be TRBD2 (7 bases). Between the trimmed V and J ends, which lost 2 bases and 6 bases, there was a span of 17 bases. The CDR3 contains 16 residues. The germline V gene encodes CDR1 MGHRA and CDR2 YSYEKL.

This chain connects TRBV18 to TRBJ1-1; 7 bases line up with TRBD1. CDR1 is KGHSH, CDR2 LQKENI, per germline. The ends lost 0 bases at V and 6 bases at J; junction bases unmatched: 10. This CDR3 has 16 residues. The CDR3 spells CASSPPSGQGQSEAFF. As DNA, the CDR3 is TGTGCCAGCTCACCACCGTCGGGCCAGGGACAGTCTGAAGCTTTCTTT.

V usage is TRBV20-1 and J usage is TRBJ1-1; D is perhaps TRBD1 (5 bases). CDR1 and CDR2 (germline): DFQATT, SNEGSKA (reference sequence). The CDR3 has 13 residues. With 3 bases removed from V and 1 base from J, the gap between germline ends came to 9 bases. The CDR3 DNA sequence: TGCAGTGCTAGTGTAGGGGCGAACACTGAAGCTTTCTTT. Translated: CSASVGANTEAFF.

The CDR3, as DNA: TGTGCCAGCAGCCAATACAAGGGGATTTCAGGGGAGCTGTTTTTT. This translates into CASSQYKGISGELFF. J is TRBJ2-2 and V is TRBV7-6, with D perhaps matching TRBD1 (5 bases). With 5 bases removed from V and 8 bases from J, the gap between germline ends came to 18 bases. The CDR3 has 15 residues. CDR1 and CDR2 from the germline V gene are SGHVS and FNYEAQ.

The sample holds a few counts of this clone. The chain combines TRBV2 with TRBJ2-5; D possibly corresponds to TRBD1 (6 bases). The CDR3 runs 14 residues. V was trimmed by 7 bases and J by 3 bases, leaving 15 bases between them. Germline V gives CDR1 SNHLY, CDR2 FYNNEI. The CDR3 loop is CASTQDRGKETQYF. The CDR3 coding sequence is TGTGCCAGCACCCAGGACAGAGGGAAAGAGACCCAGTACTTC.

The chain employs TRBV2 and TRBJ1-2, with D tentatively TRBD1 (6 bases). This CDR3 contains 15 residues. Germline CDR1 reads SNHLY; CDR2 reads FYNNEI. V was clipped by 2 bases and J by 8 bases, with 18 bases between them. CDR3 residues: CASSETKGVHRGYTF. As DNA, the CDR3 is TGTGCCAGCAGTGAAACTAAGGGGGTACATCGGGGCTACACCTTC.

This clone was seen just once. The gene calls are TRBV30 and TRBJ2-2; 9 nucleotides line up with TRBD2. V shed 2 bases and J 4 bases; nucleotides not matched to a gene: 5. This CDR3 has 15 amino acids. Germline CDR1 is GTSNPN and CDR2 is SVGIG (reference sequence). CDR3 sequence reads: CAWSFSGSVTGELFF. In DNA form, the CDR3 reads TGTGCCTGGAGTTTTAGCGGGAGCGTCACCGGGGAGCTGTTTTTT.

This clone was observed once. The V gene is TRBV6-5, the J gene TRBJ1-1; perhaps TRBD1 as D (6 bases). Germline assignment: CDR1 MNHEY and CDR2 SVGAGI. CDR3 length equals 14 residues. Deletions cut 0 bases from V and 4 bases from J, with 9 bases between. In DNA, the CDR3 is TGTGCCAGCAGTTACTCGGGAGGGGGCACTGAAGCTTTCTTT. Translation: CASSYSGGGTEAFF.

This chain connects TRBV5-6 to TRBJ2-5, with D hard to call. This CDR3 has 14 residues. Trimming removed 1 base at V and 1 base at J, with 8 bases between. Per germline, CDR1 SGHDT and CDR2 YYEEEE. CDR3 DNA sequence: TGTGCCAGCAGCTTGAAACAGACCCAAGAGACCCAGTACTTC. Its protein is CASSLKQTQETQYF.

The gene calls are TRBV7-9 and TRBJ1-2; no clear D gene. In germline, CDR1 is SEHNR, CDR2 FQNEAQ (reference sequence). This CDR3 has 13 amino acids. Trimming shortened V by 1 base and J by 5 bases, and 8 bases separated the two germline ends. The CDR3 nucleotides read TGTGCCAGCAGCTTAGTGGAAGTATATGGCTACACCTTC. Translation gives CASSLVEVYGYTF.

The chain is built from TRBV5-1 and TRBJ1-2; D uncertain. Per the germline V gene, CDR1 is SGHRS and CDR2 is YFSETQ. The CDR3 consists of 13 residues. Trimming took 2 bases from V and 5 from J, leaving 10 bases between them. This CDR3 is CASSFGEHYGYTF. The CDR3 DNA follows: TGCGCCAGCAGCTTTGGGGAACATTATGGCTACACCTTC.

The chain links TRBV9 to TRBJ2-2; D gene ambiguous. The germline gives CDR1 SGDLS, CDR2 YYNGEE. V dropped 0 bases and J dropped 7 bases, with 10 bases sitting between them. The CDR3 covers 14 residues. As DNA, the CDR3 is TGTGCCAGCAGCGTAGTGGGCGAACTCGGGGAGCTGTTTTTT. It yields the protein CASSVVGELGELFF.

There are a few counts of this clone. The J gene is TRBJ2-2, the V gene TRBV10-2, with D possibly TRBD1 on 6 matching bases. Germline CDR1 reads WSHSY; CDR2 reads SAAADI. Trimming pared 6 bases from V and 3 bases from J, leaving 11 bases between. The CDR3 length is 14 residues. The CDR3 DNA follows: TGCGCCAGCAGAGAGGACAGTTACACCGGGGAGCTGTTTTTT. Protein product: CASREDSYTGELFF.

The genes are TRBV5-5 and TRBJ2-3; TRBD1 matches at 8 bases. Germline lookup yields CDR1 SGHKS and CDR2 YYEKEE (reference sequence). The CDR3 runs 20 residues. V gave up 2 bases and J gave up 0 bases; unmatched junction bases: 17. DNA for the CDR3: TGTGCCAGCAGCTTCTCAGGGGGCGAGATGGGTGCCCTTAGCACAGATACGCAGTATTTT. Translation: CASSFSGGEMGALSTDTQYF.

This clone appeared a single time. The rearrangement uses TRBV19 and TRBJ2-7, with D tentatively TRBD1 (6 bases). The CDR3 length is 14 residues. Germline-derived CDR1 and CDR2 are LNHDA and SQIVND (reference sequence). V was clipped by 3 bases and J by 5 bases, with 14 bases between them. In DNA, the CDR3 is TGTGCCAGTAGTATGGGGGCAGGGAGCGACGAGCAGTACTTC. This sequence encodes CASSMGAGSDEQYF.

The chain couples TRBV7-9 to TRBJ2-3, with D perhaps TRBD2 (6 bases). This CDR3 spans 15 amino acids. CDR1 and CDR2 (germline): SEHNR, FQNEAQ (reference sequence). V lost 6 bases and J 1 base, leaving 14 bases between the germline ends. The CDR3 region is CASRMKRVGTDTQYF. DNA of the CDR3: TGTGCCAGCAGGATGAAGCGGGTGGGCACAGATACGCAGTATTTT.

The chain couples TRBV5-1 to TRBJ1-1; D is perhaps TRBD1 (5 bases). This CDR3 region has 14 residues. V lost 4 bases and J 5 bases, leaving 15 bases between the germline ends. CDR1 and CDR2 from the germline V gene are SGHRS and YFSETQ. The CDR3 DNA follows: TGCGCCAGCAGCCCCACCGACGGGGGGACTGAAGCTTTCTTT. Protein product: CASSPTDGGTEAFF.

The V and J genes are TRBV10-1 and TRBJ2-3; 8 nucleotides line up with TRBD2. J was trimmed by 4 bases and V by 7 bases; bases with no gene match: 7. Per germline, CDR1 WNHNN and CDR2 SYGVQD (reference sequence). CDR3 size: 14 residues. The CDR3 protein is CASNAGGSADTQYF. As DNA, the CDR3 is TGCGCCAGCAACGCGGGGGGCTCGGCAGATACGCAGTATTTT.

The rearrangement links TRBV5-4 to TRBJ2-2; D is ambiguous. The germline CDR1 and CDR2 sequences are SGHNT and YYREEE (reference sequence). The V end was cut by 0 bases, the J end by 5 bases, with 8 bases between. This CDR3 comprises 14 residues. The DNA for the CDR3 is TGTGCCAGCAGCTTGGATGTACCGACCGGGGAGCTGTTTTTT. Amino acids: CASSLDVPTGELFF.

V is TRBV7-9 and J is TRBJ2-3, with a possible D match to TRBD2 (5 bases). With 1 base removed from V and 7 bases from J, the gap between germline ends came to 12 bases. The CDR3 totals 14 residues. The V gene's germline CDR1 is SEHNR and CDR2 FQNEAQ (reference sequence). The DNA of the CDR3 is TGTGCCAGCAGCTTAGTAGGACTGTCTTATACGCAGTATTTT. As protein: CASSLVGLSYTQYF.

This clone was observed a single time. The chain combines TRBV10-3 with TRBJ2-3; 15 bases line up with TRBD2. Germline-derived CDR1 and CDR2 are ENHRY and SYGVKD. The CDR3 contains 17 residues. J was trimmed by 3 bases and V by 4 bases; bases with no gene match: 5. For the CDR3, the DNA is TGTGCCATCAGTGTTGGGACTAGCGGGAGGCAGACAGATACGCAGTATTTT. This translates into CAISVGTSGRQTDTQYF.

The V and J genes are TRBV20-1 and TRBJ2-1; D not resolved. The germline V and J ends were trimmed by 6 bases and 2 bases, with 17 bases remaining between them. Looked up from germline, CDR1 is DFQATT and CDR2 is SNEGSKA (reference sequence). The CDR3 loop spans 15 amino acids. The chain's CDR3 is CSASPGLGTYNEQFF. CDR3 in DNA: TGCAGTGCCAGTCCGGGCCTCGGCACCTACAATGAGCAGTTCTTC.

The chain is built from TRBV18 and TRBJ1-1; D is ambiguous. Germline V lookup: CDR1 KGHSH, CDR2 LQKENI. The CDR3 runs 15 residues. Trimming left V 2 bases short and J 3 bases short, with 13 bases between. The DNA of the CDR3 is TGTGCCAGCTCACCAGTGGGGAACGGGGACACTGAAGCTTTCTTT. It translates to CASSPVGNGDTEAFF.

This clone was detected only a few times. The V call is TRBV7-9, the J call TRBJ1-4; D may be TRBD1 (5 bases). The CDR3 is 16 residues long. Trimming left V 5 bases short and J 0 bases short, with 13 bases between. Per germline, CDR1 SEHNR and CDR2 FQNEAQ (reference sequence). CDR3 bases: TGTGCCAGCAGCCCCGGTGGGGGTCCAACTAATGAAAAACTGTTTTTT. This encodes CASSPGGGPTNEKLFF.

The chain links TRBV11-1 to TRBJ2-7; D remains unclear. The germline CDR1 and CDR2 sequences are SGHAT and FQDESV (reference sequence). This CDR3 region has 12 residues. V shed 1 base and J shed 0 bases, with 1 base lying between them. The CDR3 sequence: CASSLDSYEQYF. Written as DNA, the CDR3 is TGTGCCAGCAGCTTAGACTCCTACGAGCAGTACTTC.